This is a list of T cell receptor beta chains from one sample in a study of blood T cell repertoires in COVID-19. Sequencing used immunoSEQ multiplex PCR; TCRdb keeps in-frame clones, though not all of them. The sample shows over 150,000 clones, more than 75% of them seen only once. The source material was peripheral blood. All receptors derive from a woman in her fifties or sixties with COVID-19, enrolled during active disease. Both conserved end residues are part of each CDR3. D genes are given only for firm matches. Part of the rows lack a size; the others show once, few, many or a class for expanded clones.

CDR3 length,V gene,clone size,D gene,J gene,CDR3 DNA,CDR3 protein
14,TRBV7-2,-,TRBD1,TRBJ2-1,TGTGCCAGCAGCTCGTTGGACAGGGGGAATGAGCAGTTCTTC,CASSSLDRGNEQFF
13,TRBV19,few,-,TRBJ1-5,TGTGCCAGTAGTATACAGTACAATCAGCCCCAGCATTTT,CASSIQYNQPQHF
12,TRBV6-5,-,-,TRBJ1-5,TGTGCCAGCAGTACAGGGTGGGAGCCCCAGCATTTT,CASSTGWEPQHF
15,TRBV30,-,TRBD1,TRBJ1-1,TGTGCCTGGACTGGACAGGGGGGGAGGAACACTGAAGCTTTCTTT,CAWTGQGGRNTEAFF
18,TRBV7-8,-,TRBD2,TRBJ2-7,TGTGCCAGCAGCTTGGGGACTAGCGGGCGAGGCCCATTCTACGAGCAGTACTTC,CASSLGTSGRGPFYEQYF
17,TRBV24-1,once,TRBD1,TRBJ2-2,TGTGCCACCAGCTCCGGGACAGGGGGCGTTAAGGGCGGGGAGCTGTTTTTT,CATSSGTGGVKGGELFF
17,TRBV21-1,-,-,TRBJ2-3,TGTGCCAGCAGCAAATTTGTCCGGACAGGGAGCACAGATACGCAGTATTTT,CASSKFVRTGSTDTQYF
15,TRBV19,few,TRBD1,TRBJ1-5,TGTGCCAGTAGTACCGACAGGGGCCGGGATCAGCCCCAGCATTTT,CASSTDRGRDQPQHF
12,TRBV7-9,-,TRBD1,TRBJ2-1,TGTGCCAGCAGCCCTAGGGGGCAGGTGCAGTTCTTC,CASSPRGQVQFF
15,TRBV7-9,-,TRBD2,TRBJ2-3,TGTGCCAGCAGCTTGAGCGGGAGGGTCGGGGATACGCAGTATTTT,CASSLSGRVGDTQYF
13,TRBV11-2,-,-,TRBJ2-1,TGTGCCAGCTCGCGGGGCTCCTACAATGAGCAGTTCTTC,CASSRGSYNEQFF
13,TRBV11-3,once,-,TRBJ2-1,TGTGCCAGCAGCTTACGGCGGGTGAATGAGCAGTTCTTC,CASSLRRVNEQFF
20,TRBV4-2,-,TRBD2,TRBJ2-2,TGTGCCAGCAGCCCACTTCGGGGGCTGAACGAGCGGGAGACGGCCGGGGAGCTGTTTTTT,CASSPLRGLNERETAGELFF
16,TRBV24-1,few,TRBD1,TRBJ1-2,TGTGCCACCAGTGACTCCCCCCAGGGGGAAGTGAATGGCTACACCTTC,CATSDSPQGEVNGYTF
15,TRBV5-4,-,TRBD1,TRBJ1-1,TGTGCCAGCAGCGCGGGACAGGGGAAGAACACTGAAGCTTTCTTT,CASSAGQGKNTEAFF
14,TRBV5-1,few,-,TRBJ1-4,TGCGCCAGCAGCCCCCGGGACTATAATGAAAAACTGTTTTTT,CASSPRDYNEKLFF
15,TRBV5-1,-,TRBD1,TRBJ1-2,TGCGCCAGCAGTGAGACAGGGGGCTCCTGGAATGGCTACACCTTC,CASSETGGSWNGYTF
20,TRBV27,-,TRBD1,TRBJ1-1,TGTGCCAGCATCCTCTGGGACAGGGAATCCTCCTACCCCTTGAACACTGAAGCTTTCTTT,CASILWDRESSYPLNTEAFF
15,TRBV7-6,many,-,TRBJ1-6,TGTGCCAGCAGCCATGACAGCCATGAGAATTCACCCCTCCACTTT,CASSHDSHENSPLHF
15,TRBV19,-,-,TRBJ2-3,TGTGCCAGTAGTACCTCCAGAGGCTACACAGATACGCAGTATTTT,CASSTSRGYTDTQYF
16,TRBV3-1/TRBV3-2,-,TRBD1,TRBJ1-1,TGTGCCAGCAGCCTCCGAGGCGGACAGGGGGGCACTGAAGCTTTCTTT,CASSLRGGQGGTEAFF
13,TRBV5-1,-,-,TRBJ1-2,TGCGCCAGCAGCTTGGTAGGGGATGCTGGCTACACCTTC,CASSLVGDAGYTF
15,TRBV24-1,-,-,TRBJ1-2,TGTGCCACCAGTGATTCTCCAGGCTCGTCCTATGGCTACACCTTC,CATSDSPGSSYGYTF
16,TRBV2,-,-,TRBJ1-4,TGTGCCAGCAGTACCTTAGGGGTGATCGGTGGTGAAAAACTGTTTTTT,CASSTLGVIGGEKLFF
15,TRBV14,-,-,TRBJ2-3,TGTGCCAGCAGCCAACTAGCCCTAGTGGGGGATACGCAGTATTTT,CASSQLALVGDTQYF
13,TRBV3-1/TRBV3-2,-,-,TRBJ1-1,TGTGCCAGCAGCCTGCAGGGGAAGGTACAAGCTTTCTTT,CASSLQGKVQAFF
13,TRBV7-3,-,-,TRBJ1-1,TGTGCCAGCAGCTCGGGACAGAACACTGAAGCTTTCTTT,CASSSGQNTEAFF
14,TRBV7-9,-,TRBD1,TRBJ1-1,TGTGCCAGCAGTTTCGGACAGGTAAACACTGAAGCTTTCTTT,CASSFGQVNTEAFF
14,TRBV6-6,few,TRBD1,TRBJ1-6,TGTGCCAGCAGCCCCGGGACAGGGCTTTCACCCCTCCACTTT,CASSPGTGLSPLHF
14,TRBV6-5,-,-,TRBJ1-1,TGTGCCAGCACCCGAGGGTGGCTGGGGACTGAAGCTTTCTTT,CASTRGWLGTEAFF
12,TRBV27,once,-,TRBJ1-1,TGTGCCAGCAGTCCCCCAGGGCTGGAAGCTTTCTTT,CASSPPGLEAFF
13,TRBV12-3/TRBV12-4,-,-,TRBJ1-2,TGTGCCAGCAGTTTTACCAGGGCTCTAGGCTACACCTTC,CASSFTRALGYTF
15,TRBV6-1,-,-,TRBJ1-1,TGTGCCAGCAGTGATGTCGCGGGGGTGGGGACTGAAGCTTTCTTT,CASSDVAGVGTEAFF
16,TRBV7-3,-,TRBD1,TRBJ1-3,TGTGCCAGCAGTTCTACAGGGGGATACTCTGGAAACACCATATATTTT,CASSSTGGYSGNTIYF
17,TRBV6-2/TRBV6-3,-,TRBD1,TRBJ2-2,TGTGCCAGCAGTTACCCTTCCGGGACAGGGAACACCGGGGAGCTGTTTTTT,CASSYPSGTGNTGELFF
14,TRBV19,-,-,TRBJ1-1,TGTGCCAGTAGTATCGGATCGGAGGGCACTGAAGCTTTCTTT,CASSIGSEGTEAFF
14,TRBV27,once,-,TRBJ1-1,TGTGCCAGTACGCGTAGGCAGGGAGGAACTGAAGCTTTCTTT,CASTRRQGGTEAFF
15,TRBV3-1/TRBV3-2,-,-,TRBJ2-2,TGTGCCAGCAGCCAAGATCCCAGAAGCACCGGGGAGCTGTTTTTT,CASSQDPRSTGELFF
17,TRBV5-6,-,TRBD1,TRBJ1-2,TGTGCCAGCAGCCAACATCGGGACAGGACCACTAACTATGGCTACACCTTC,CASSQHRDRTTNYGYTF
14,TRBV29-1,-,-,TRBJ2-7,TGCAGCGTAGGCTCCGGGACTTCATACGACGAGCAGTACTTC,CSVGSGTSYDEQYF
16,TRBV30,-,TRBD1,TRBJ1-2,TGTGCCTGGAGTTTTCCGCCGGGACAGGGGTACTATGGCTACACCTTC,CAWSFPPGQGYYGYTF
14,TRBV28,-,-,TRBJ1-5,TGTGCCAGCAGTTTAGAGGTTAGCAATCAGCCCCAGCATTTT,CASSLEVSNQPQHF
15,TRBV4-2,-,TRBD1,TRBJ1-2,TGTGCCAGCAGCCCCCGACAGGGGATTAACTATGGCTACACCTTC,CASSPRQGINYGYTF
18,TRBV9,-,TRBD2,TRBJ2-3,TGTGCCAGCAGCCACGGGACTAGCGGGAGTAGGGGTACAGATACGCAGTATTTT,CASSHGTSGSRGTDTQYF
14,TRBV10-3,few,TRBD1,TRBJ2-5,TGTGCCATCAGTGCGACAGGGGCCCAAGAGACCCAGTACTTC,CAISATGAQETQYF
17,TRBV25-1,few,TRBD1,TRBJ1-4,TGTGCCAGCAGTGACGAGGGACAGGGGCGGGGTAATGAAAAACTGTTTTTT,CASSDEGQGRGNEKLFF
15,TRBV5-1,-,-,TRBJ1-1,TGCGCCAGCAGCCTGGCCAACAGGGCCAGGGACGAAGCTTTCTTT,CASSLANRARDEAFF
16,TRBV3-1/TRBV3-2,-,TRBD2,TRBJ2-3,TGTGCCAGCAGCCGGACTAGCGGGAGTACCACAGATACGCAGTATTTT,CASSRTSGSTTDTQYF
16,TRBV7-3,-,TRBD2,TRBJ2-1,TGTGCCAGCAGTCAGACTAGCGGGACTAGAAACAATGAGCAGTTCTTC,CASSQTSGTRNNEQFF
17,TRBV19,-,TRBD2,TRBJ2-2,TGTGCCAGTAGTATAGATGGACTAGCGGAGACCGGCGGGGAGCTGTTTTTT,CASSIDGLAETGGELFF
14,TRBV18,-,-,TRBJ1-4,TGTGCCAGCTCACCTTCATACAGGAATGAAAAACTGTTTTTT,CASSPSYRNEKLFF
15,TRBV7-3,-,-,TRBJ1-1,TGTGCCAGCAACCTGGGGGGGACTGTGAACACTGAAGCTTTCTTT,CASNLGGTVNTEAFF
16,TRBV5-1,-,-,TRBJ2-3,TGCGCCAGCAGCTTGGGTGGAGGGGCGATCACAGATACGCAGTATTTT,CASSLGGGAITDTQYF
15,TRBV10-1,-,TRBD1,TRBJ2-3,TGCGCCAGCAGTGAAGGGGGCGCAGGCAAAGATACGCAGTATTTT,CASSEGGAGKDTQYF
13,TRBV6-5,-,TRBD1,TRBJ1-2,TGTGCCAGCAGTAAGACAGGGGACGGCGGCTACACCTTC,CASSKTGDGGYTF